A selection of T cell receptor beta chains follows, all from one sample in a study of Ad26.COV2.S vaccination and SARS-CoV-2 variants. TCRdb's copy holds only in-frame clones and misses some; the assay was immunoSEQ multiplex PCR. The sample lists nearly 400,000 clones; approximately 90% were seen once. The sequenced sample was peripheral blood, obtained in a trial of Ad26.COV2.S vaccine versus placebo. The source of these receptors is a person between 18 and 59 years old who received the Ad26.COV2.S COVID-19 vaccine or a placebo. Each CDR3 is given with its conserved first and last residue. A D gene is named only where the DNA matches it firmly. Clone size is shown for a subset of rows, as once, few, many or a class of expanded clone.

size: NA
J: TRBJ2-4
D: NA
V: TRBV28
DNA: TGTGCCAGCAGTACCTACTATGCGTCGTACTTC
CDR3: CASSTYYASYF

size: NA
J: TRBJ2-3
D: NA
V: TRBV6-5
DNA: TGTGCCAGCACGAGCACAGATACGCAGTATTTT
CDR3: CASTSTDTQYF

size: once
J: TRBJ2-1
D: NA
V: TRBV5-1
DNA: TGCGCCAGCAGCTCGCCTACAGGGGAGGCTGAGCAGTTCTTC
CDR3: CASSSPTGEAEQFF

size: NA
J: TRBJ2-7
D: NA
V: TRBV20-1
DNA: TGCAGTGCTAGAGGCTCTGGGGAGCAGTACTTC
CDR3: CSARGSGEQYF

size: NA
J: TRBJ2-1
D: TRBD2
V: TRBV9
DNA: TGTGCCAGCAGCCCCCGCGGGACTAGCGGGAGGTTATATGAGCAGTTCTTC
CDR3: CASSPRGTSGRLYEQFF

size: NA
J: TRBJ1-2
D: TRBD1
V: TRBV12-3/TRBV12-4
DNA: TGTGCCAGCAAGGGGACAGGGTTTCATGGCTACACCTTC
CDR3: CASKGTGFHGYTF

size: NA
J: TRBJ1-5
D: TRBD1
V: TRBV2
DNA: TGTGCCAGCAGAAAGGAGGGGGCTGTGAATCAGCCCCAGCATTTT
CDR3: CASRKEGAVNQPQHF

size: NA
J: TRBJ2-2
D: NA
V: TRBV27
DNA: TGTGCCAGCAGTTTATTCCCCGGGGAGCTGTTTTTT
CDR3: CASSLFPGELFF

size: NA
J: TRBJ2-2
D: NA
V: TRBV4-1
DNA: TGCGCCAGCAGCCAAGTTGTAGCGACGAACACCGGGGAGCTGTTTTTT
CDR3: CASSQVVATNTGELFF

size: NA
J: TRBJ1-1
D: NA
V: TRBV3-1/TRBV3-2
DNA: TGTGCCAGCAGCCAAGGTGGGGGGCTTGGGGCTTTCTTT
CDR3: CASSQGGGLGAFF

size: NA
J: TRBJ2-1
D: NA
V: TRBV6-4
DNA: TGTGCCAGCAGTTCTACATCGACAGATTACAATGAGCAGTTCTTC
CDR3: CASSSTSTDYNEQFF

size: NA
J: TRBJ2-5
D: TRBD1
V: TRBV11-3
DNA: TGTGCCAGCAGCTTACGACAGGGGCCCCAAGAGACCCAGTACTTC
CDR3: CASSLRQGPQETQYF

size: NA
J: TRBJ2-4
D: NA
V: TRBV24-1
DNA: TGTGCCACCAGTGAACCAGGGAATCACATTCAGTACTTC
CDR3: CATSEPGNHIQYF

size: NA
J: TRBJ2-1
D: NA
V: TRBV30
DNA: TGTGCCTGGAGTGTACATCTAGGGGCGGTAGGTGGGAATGAGCAGTTCTTC
CDR3: CAWSVHLGAVGGNEQFF

size: NA
J: TRBJ2-7
D: TRBD2
V: TRBV7-8
DNA: TGTGCCAGCAGCCGGCCCCTAACTAGCGGGAGCTCCTACGAGCAGTACTTC
CDR3: CASSRPLTSGSSYEQYF

size: few
J: TRBJ1-5
D: NA
V: TRBV28
DNA: TGTGCCAGCAGTACGCTGACCACAGGGTCGGATCAGCCCCAGCATTTT
CDR3: CASSTLTTGSDQPQHF

size: NA
J: TRBJ1-4
D: NA
V: TRBV30
DNA: TGTGCCTGGAGAGAGTACGCGGAAAAACTGTTTTTT
CDR3: CAWREYAEKLFF

size: NA
J: TRBJ2-7
D: NA
V: TRBV5-1
DNA: TGCGCCAGCAGCGCCCAGGGTTTCTACGAGCAGTACTTC
CDR3: CASSAQGFYEQYF

size: NA
J: TRBJ2-7
D: TRBD2
V: TRBV6-2/TRBV6-3
DNA: TGTGCCAGCAGTACCCCGGGACTAGCGGCCTACGAGCAGTACTTC
CDR3: CASSTPGLAAYEQYF

size: once
J: TRBJ1-5
D: NA
V: TRBV28
DNA: TGTGCCAGCAGGGCAGGGGCCAAGGGCTCGTTTCAGCCCCAGCATTTT
CDR3: CASRAGAKGSFQPQHF

size: NA
J: TRBJ2-4
D: NA
V: TRBV27
DNA: TGTGCCAGCAGTTTATCGGGCCAGCCTGTAGCCAAAAACATTCAGTACTTC
CDR3: CASSLSGQPVAKNIQYF

size: NA
J: TRBJ1-4
D: NA
V: TRBV4-2
DNA: TGTGCCAGCAGCCAAGACCCGGTAAGAAGGAATGAAAAACTGTTTTTT
CDR3: CASSQDPVRRNEKLFF

size: NA
J: TRBJ2-2
D: TRBD2
V: TRBV13
DNA: TGTGCCAGCAGCTACGGACTAGCGGGAACCTACGGGGAGCTGTTTTTT
CDR3: CASSYGLAGTYGELFF

size: NA
J: TRBJ2-3
D: NA
V: TRBV3-1/TRBV3-2
DNA: TGTGCCAGCAGCCCACGACTAGTAACGGGTACAGATACGCAGTATTTT
CDR3: CASSPRLVTGTDTQYF

size: NA
J: TRBJ1-1
D: NA
V: TRBV2
DNA: TGTGCCAGCAGTGAAGGGCGGAAGGGACTGAACACTGAAGCTTTCTTT
CDR3: CASSEGRKGLNTEAFF

size: NA
J: TRBJ2-1
D: NA
V: TRBV30
DNA: TGTGCCTGGAGGACGGACAATGAGCAGTTCTTC
CDR3: CAWRTDNEQFF

size: NA
J: TRBJ1-6
D: NA
V: TRBV11-2
DNA: TGTGCCAGCAGCTTAGATCGCTTCCCAGTCGCTCCCCACTTT
CDR3: CASSLDRFPVAPHF

size: NA
J: TRBJ1-4
D: NA
V: TRBV5-4
DNA: TGTGCCAGCAGCCGAGACAGGCTAAATGAAAAACTGTTTTTT
CDR3: CASSRDRLNEKLFF

size: NA
J: TRBJ1-3
D: TRBD1
V: TRBV28
DNA: TGTGCCAGCAGTCTTACAGGGGGCTCTGGAAACACCATATATTTT
CDR3: CASSLTGGSGNTIYF

size: NA
J: TRBJ2-1
D: NA
V: TRBV24-1
DNA: TGTGCCACCAGTGCTAAGGGGGGCGGGAGCAATGAGCAGTTCTTC
CDR3: CATSAKGGGSNEQFF

size: NA
J: TRBJ2-7
D: NA
V: TRBV6-1
DNA: TGTGCCAGCAGTGAAGCGGGGCAGAACGAGCAGTACTTC
CDR3: CASSEAGQNEQYF

size: NA
J: TRBJ1-1
D: TRBD1
V: TRBV6-6
DNA: TGTGCCAGCAGCCTGGGACAGGAAGCTTTCTTT
CDR3: CASSLGQEAFF

size: NA
J: TRBJ2-1
D: NA
V: TRBV7-9
DNA: TGTGCCAGCAGCTTAGCGGGGTCGGTCGGGAATGAGCAGTTCTTC
CDR3: CASSLAGSVGNEQFF

size: NA
J: TRBJ2-7
D: TRBD1
V: TRBV3-1/TRBV3-2
DNA: TGTGCCAGCAGCCTGGCGGGACAGGACTACGAGCAGTACTTC
CDR3: CASSLAGQDYEQYF

size: NA
J: TRBJ2-2
D: NA
V: TRBV2
DNA: TGTGCCAGCAGATTGACAGAGAACACCGGGGAGCTGTTTTTT
CDR3: CASRLTENTGELFF

size: NA
J: TRBJ1-2
D: NA
V: TRBV29-1
DNA: TGCAGCGTTGAAGATCTTAGGAACTATGGCTACACCTTC
CDR3: CSVEDLRNYGYTF

size: NA
J: TRBJ2-7
D: NA
V: TRBV7-9
DNA: TGTGCCAGCAGCTTCGGAATCCCCTCCTACGAGCAGTACTTC
CDR3: CASSFGIPSYEQYF

size: NA
J: TRBJ2-2
D: TRBD2
V: TRBV24-1
DNA: TGTGCCACCTCGTGGACTAGCGGCCCCACCGGGGAGCTGTTTTTT
CDR3: CATSWTSGPTGELFF

size: NA
J: TRBJ1-5
D: NA
V: TRBV11-2
DNA: TGTGCCAGCAGCCTAAATCAGCCCCAGCATTTT
CDR3: CASSLNQPQHF

size: NA
J: TRBJ2-7
D: NA
V: TRBV5-4
DNA: TGTGCCAGCAGCTCCGAGGGGGAGCAGTACTTC
CDR3: CASSSEGEQYF

size: NA
J: TRBJ2-2
D: TRBD2
V: TRBV6-5
DNA: TGTGCCAGCAGTTACGACGGCCTAGCGGGAGTTGGGGAGCTGTTTTTT
CDR3: CASSYDGLAGVGELFF